These 15 T cell receptor beta chains originate from one sample sequenced in a study of blood T cell repertoires in COVID-19 (dated by TCRdb to about 2020). The library relied on the immunoSEQ multiplex PCR assay. In TCRdb, the immuneACCESS table is reduced to in-frame sequences with V and J assigned. These tables do not hold every clone; where another copy was compared, an unresolved V gene accounts for under half, and the others remain unexplained. The sample table holds 150,000 to 200,000 clones, of which roughly nine tenths were seen once. The top ten clones comprise 3.5% to 4.5% of the sample. The sequenced material came from peripheral blood. These receptors were collected from a woman aged 70-85 years with acute or convalescent COVID-19.

V gene TRBV10-3 combines with J gene TRBJ1-2, with D uncertain. CDR1 and CDR2 (germline): ENHRY, SYGVKD. The CDR3 runs to 11 residues. V was shortened by 9 bases and J by 3 bases, with 8 bases between the two germline ends. CDR3 amino acids: CAIKLDYGYTF. CDR3 in DNA: TGTGCCATAAAATTAGACTATGGCTACACCTTC.

Concerning this clone: A junction boundary mismatches the germline segment, possibly from a read error. The chain couples TRBV5-8 to TRBJ2-7, with 7 positions matching TRBD2. Germline V gives CDR1 SGHTS, CDR2 YDEGEE. The CDR3 totals 14 residues. CDR3 DNA sequence: TGTGCCAGCAGTTTGGCGGGGGTCACCTACGAGCAGTACTTC. It encodes CASSLAGVTYEQYF.

This rearrangement joins TRBV7-4 to TRBJ2-1, with 16 bases aligning to TRBD2. The germline V gene has CDR1 SGHVT and CDR2 SQSDAQ. The CDR3 is 18 residues long. V dropped 6 bases and J dropped 0; count of bases not matched to a gene: 5. The CDR3 DNA follows: TGTGCCAGCAGGAAGGGACTAGCGGGGGGGAGCTCCTACAATGAGCAGTTCTTC. Its protein product is CASRKGLAGGSSYNEQFF.

This chain uses TRBV27 with TRBJ2-1; 14 positions match TRBD2. The germline gives CDR1 MNHEY, CDR2 SMNVEV (reference sequence). The CDR3 runs 16 residues. Unmatched junction bases numbered 10, after V lost 7 bases and J lost 8 bases. As DNA, the CDR3 is TGTGCCAGCACCAGACTAGCGGGAGGGCCCAGGGATGAGCAGTTCTTC. Its translation is CASTRLAGGPRDEQFF.

This sequence joins TRBV18 and TRBJ2-1, with TRBD1 matching over 10 bases. V shed 4 bases, J shed 7 bases, and the junction held 7 bases outside the gene matches. There are 15 residues in the CDR3. CDR1 and CDR2 from the germline V gene are KGHSH and LQKENI. This CDR3 reads CASSLPTGGYNEQFF. CDR3 coding DNA: TGTGCCAGCTCACTACCGACAGGGGGCTATAATGAGCAGTTCTTC.

This clone has just a few counts. V gene TRBV19 combines with J gene TRBJ2-2; 9 bases are a match to TRBD1. Germline assignment: CDR1 LNHDA and CDR2 SQIVND (reference sequence). V was pared by 4 bases and J by 4 bases, with 7 bases of the junction left unmatched. This CDR3 is 16 amino acids long. In DNA, the CDR3 is TGTGCCAGTAGTAACCGGGACAGGGTACCCACCGGGGAGCTGTTTTTT. Translating it yields CASSNRDRVPTGELFF.

The chain has TRBV6-1 and TRBJ1-2, with D tentatively TRBD1 (5 bases). The CDR3 sequence is 13 residues long. Germline V lookup: CDR1 MNHNS, CDR2 SASEGT. V lost 3 bases to trimming and J lost 5 bases, with 10 bases between them. The CDR3 loop reads CASSEGQRYGYTF. The CDR3 nucleotides read TGTGCCAGCAGTGAGGGGCAACGTTATGGCTACACCTTC.

This clone was observed a single time. The chain links TRBV7-2 to TRBJ2-7, with 8 bases fitting TRBD1. The V gene's germline CDR1 is SGHTA and CDR2 FQGNSA. Trimming cost V 5 bases and J 4 bases; bases outside gene matches: 10. The CDR3 loop spans 15 amino acids. The CDR3 loop is CASSTGAGGSYEQYF. CDR3 sequence (DNA): TGTGCCAGCAGCACTGGGGCAGGGGGCTCATACGAGCAGTACTTC.

This clone was observed a single time. The rearrangement links TRBV7-9 to TRBJ1-2; the D gene is possibly TRBD1 (6 bases). CDR3 length: 15 amino acids. CDR1 SEHNR and CDR2 FQNEAQ come from the germline V gene (reference sequence). V was cut by 5 bases and J by 2 bases, with 15 bases left in between. For the CDR3, the DNA is TGTGCCAGCAGCGCCGGGACACCTAGAAACTATGGCTACACCTTC. Translated, it gives CASSAGTPRNYGYTF.

The chain employs TRBV5-1 and TRBJ2-2, with 7 bases matching TRBD2. The CDR3 is 16 amino acids. V shed 4 bases, J shed 0 bases, and the junction held 6 bases outside the gene matches. The germline V gene encodes CDR1 SGHRS and CDR2 YFSETQ. CDR3 protein: CASSLAGRTNTGELFF. DNA for the CDR3: TGCGCCAGCAGCCTAGCCGGGAGGACGAACACCGGGGAGCTGTTTTTT.

The genes are TRBV7-2 and TRBJ1-6, with a tentative D call TRBD1 (6 bases). Germline-derived CDR1 and CDR2 are SGHTA and FQGNSA. V was cut by 5 bases and J by 5 bases, with 13 bases left in between. CDR3 size: 15 residues. CDR3: CASSAGQNNNSPLHF. The CDR3 bases are TGTGCCAGCAGCGCCGGACAGAACAATAATTCACCCCTCCACTTT. The full variable domain, completed using reference TRBV7-2 and TRBJ1-6, is GAGVSQSPSNKVTEKGKDVELRCDPISGHTALYWYRQSLGQGLEFLIYFQGNSAPDKSGLPSDRFSAERTGGSVSTLTIQRTQQEDSAVYLCASSAGQNNNSPLHFGNGTRLTVT.

This chain links TRBV7-2 with TRBJ1-2; TRBD1 agrees at 9 bases. The V gene end was trimmed by 5 bases and the J gene end by 5 bases; junction bases not matched to a gene: 6. The CDR3 consists of 14 residues. In germline, CDR1 is SGHTA, CDR2 FQGNSA. The CDR3 is CASSQQGAGYGYTF. The CDR3 DNA reads TGTGCCAGCAGCCAACAGGGGGCTGGTTATGGCTACACCTTC.

The rearrangement joins TRBV18 to TRBJ2-7; 9 positions match TRBD1. This CDR3 region has 13 residues. V lost 3 bases, J lost 5 bases, and 2 bases stayed unmatched. The germline gives CDR1 KGHSH, CDR2 LQKENI. Written as DNA, the CDR3 is TGTGCCAGCTCACCGGGACAGGGCCACGAGCAGTACTTC. It yields the protein CASSPGQGHEQYF.

This rearrangement joins TRBV7-2 to TRBJ1-5, with D hard to call. The CDR3 totals 13 residues. CDR1 and CDR2 (germline): SGHTA, FQGNSA. V lost 5 bases to trimming and J lost 6 bases, with 11 bases between them. CDR3 DNA: TGTGCCAGCAGCCCCTTCGGGGTTCAGCCCCAGCATTTT. Its translation is CASSPFGVQPQHF.

The chain joins TRBV6-5 to TRBJ2-2; 8 bases are a match to TRBD1. V trimming: 6 bases; J trimming: 4 bases; junction bases outside the gene matches: 7. CDR1 is MNHEY and CDR2 is SVGAGI in the germline V gene. This CDR3 is 15 amino acids long. In DNA, the CDR3 is TGTGCCAGCAGCCTAGACAGGGGTGGCACCGGGGAGCTGTTTTTT. Translated: CASSLDRGGTGELFF.